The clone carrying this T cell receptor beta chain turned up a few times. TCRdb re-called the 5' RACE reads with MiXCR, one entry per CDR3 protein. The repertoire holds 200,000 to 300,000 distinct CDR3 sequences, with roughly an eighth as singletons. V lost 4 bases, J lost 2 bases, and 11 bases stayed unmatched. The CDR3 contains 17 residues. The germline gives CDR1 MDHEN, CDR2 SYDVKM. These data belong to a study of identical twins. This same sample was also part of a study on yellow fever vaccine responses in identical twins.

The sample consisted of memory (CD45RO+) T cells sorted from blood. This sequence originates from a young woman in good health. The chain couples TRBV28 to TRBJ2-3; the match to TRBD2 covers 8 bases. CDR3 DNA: TGTGCCAGCAGTTCCGCAACCGGGCGGGGGGACACAGATACGCAGTATTTT. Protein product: CASSSATGRGDTDTQYF. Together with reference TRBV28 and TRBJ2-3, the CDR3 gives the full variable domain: DVKVTQSSRYLVKRTGEKVFLECVQDMDHENMFWYRQDPGLGLRLIYFSYDVKMKEKGDIPEGYSVSREKKERFSLILESASTNQTSMYLCASSSATGRGDTDTQYFGPGTRLTVL.